The T cell receptor (beta chain) described here comes from a study of cytomegalovirus exposure and HLA in healthy donors (dated by TCRdb to 2015 to 2018). Concerning the study at large: An earlier analysis of more than 550 of the donors reported 250 to 300 Gb of sequence data and 117 million unique TCR beta sequences obtained from about 180 million T cells. Approximately 310 gigabases of sequencing data and 70 million to 100 million unique TCR sequences were included in an early release covering over 600 HLA-typed donors. Of the approximately 400 genotyped donors, approximately 80% fell in the genetic ancestry cluster associated with self-reported Caucasian donors. The aim of the study was to test whether cataloging public T cell receptors could identify signatures of past pathogen exposure. The study used immunosequencing to profile the T cell repertoires of hundreds of subjects and linked those repertoires to cytomegalovirus serostatus. In addition to the first cohort of 500 to 850 subjects, a separate validation cohort of under 150 different subjects was used. To predict cytomegalovirus infection status, the study brought together high-throughput TCR immunosequencing, statistical association of individual TCRs with disease status, and machine learning. To study patterns of TCR occurrence, a later analysis re-analyzed previously published TCR beta repertoires from under 750 donors and added high-resolution HLA genotyping. Rather than using new phenotypic data, the later analysis identified candidate immune exposures from TCR beta sequences and from how often those sequences occurred across donors. In an earlier analysis of 587 of the donors, high-throughput TCR beta sequencing was used to judge whether each TCR beta V gene segment behaved as functional or pseudogenic. Alongside the repertoire data, information on donor age, sex, ethnicity and CMV serostatus was compiled. A later genetic analysis used genome-wide SNP genotypes for about 60% of the roughly 700 donors, treating that subset as a discovery cohort. Every discovery cohort repertoire had been produced on one sequencing platform. Both class I and class II loci were covered by HLA typing, at four-digit resolution. Typing coverage varied by locus: roughly 629-640 donors for A, B, C, DRB1 and DQB1; around 560 for DQA1; around 570 for DPA1; approximately 450 for DPB1. Because of strong linkage in the cohort, roughly five DR-DQ haplotypes were treated as single units for association and clustering. On average, roughly 200,000 unique TCR beta nucleotide sequences were sequenced per donor among a few hundred genotyped donors of the cohort, with roughly 18% of those sequences being non-productive.

Broad study findings and their caveats: A total of fewer than 200 TCR beta chains were listed by the study as associated with cytomegalovirus. In an earlier analysis of 587 of the donors, most TCR beta V segments appeared in productive rearrangements about 90% or about 30% of the time, broadly matching IMGT annotations. According to a later analysis, most CMV-associated TCR beta chains appeared to be HLA-restricted, and the HLA associations seemed to be driven largely by CMV exposure. A few of the identified cytomegalovirus-associated TCR beta chains were confirmed in vitro to be specific for cytomegalovirus antigens. Compared with equally common non-associated chains, HLA-associated TCR beta chains in a later analysis were more clonally expanded and had lower generation probabilities. Approximately 16 rarely observed V segments, including chromosome 9 orphons, were excluded from the earlier analysis of several hundred of the donors because counts were too low. A further reported finding was that TCR beta sequences accurately predicted the HLA-A and HLA-B alleles for most subjects in the first cohort. In a later analysis, the rate of TCR association differed among HLA loci, with DRB1 alleles having the most associated TCRs and HLA-C alleles having the fewest. This cohort had only TCR beta chains sequenced, and the lack of alpha or paired-chain data limited which features could be detected. A later analysis reported that several top co-occurrence clusters appeared linked to parvovirus B19, influenza, CMV and Epstein-Barr virus. The presence/absence analyses assumed that sequencing depth was roughly uniform across donors, and that assumption may not be true. Linkage disequilibrium might explain the correlated functional status among segregating V segments, but an unknown experimental factor could not be ruled out. A later analysis associated about 17,000 TCR beta sequences with specific HLA alleles at a false discovery rate of 0.05. According to a later genetic analysis, donors in an Asian-associated ancestry cluster had fewer N-insertions in productive TCRs than the approximately 610-donor mean. A cluster of highly shared sequence variants was judged likely to represent a technical artifact of the sequencing pipeline. Immune exposure information for the cohort was limited to CMV serostatus. In both the original and validation cohorts, the classifier was reported to diagnose cytomegalovirus status with high specificity and sensitivity. Across donors, most TCR sequences were observed very rarely, whereas some public TCRs were present in many individuals. V-gene and J-gene trimming of TCR beta chains was associated with a missense DCLRE1C variant in a later genetic analysis, and the association was replicated in an independent cohort. Because HLA typing was missing for some donors at each locus, association tests included only the typed subset. Assigning TCR associations to individual alleles was difficult when HLA alleles, especially DR and DQ, strongly co-occurred. It was suggested by the authors that the approach could potentially be generalized to other disease states and immunological phenotypes.

Library generation was performed with the immunoSEQ multiplex PCR assay. The multiplex PCR relied on a mix of 60 forward primers for TCR Vbeta segments and 13 reverse primers for TCR Jbeta segments. Amplification of the CDR3 region of rearranged TCR beta genes was performed with a multiplex PCR assay on genomic DNA. Amplified TCR beta libraries were sequenced as 87-base-pair reads on the Illumina HiSeq System. As for the original processing: A later analysis counted some 80 million unique TCR beta chains across the 650 to 800 repertoires, and 9 million to 14 million of these chains were shared by at least two donors. Raw reads were error-corrected and collapsed into unique sequences with a nearest-neighbor algorithm that merged closely related sequences to remove PCR and sequencing errors. To assign V, D and J gene segments, CDR3 sequences were aligned to IMGT reference sequences. For a sequence to be retained, a match of at least six nucleotides was required to both a V gene segment and a J gene segment. A rearrangement counted as productive if the CDR3 had no stop codons and remained in frame with V and J, and every other rearrangement counted as non-productive. Following IMGT convention, CDR3 was defined as the stretch from the second conserved V-encoded cysteine up to the conserved J-encoded phenylalanine. Sequences without an unambiguous match to a single V gene segment were excluded from the earlier analysis of almost 600 of the donors. An earlier analysis of 500 to 600 of the donors classified V segments as functional when productive rearrangements were above 56.7% and as segregating when the standard deviation between donors was above 5%. A statistical classification framework was developed to diagnose cytomegalovirus status using the catalog of TCR beta chain sequences. In a later analysis, V and J genes were assigned by comparing TCR nucleotide sequences against IMGT/GENE-DB human TR gene sequences. Using the TCRdist pipeline, a later analysis assigned CDR3 sequences along with most-parsimonious VDJ recombination scenarios. In a later analysis, every TCR beta chain was defined by the combination of its CDR3 amino acid sequence and its V-gene family, and reads without a unique V-gene family were dropped. To address suspected cross-contamination and a sequencing artifact, a later analysis removed 550 to 750 highly shared, low-generation-probability nucleotide sequences. In a later analysis, a clonal expansion index was calculated for each public chain from normalized within-repertoire ranks of inferred template counts. In a later analysis, generation probabilities were computed using a VDJ recombination model fitted to out-of-frame rearrangements, and the results were checked against IGoR. In a later analysis, hypergeometric tests were used to score TCR-TCR, TCR-HLA and TCR-CMV co-occurrence, with a repertoire-size bias correction applied to TCR pairs. To estimate false discovery rates, a later analysis permuted the HLA or CMV assignments 20 times. A later analysis grouped co-occurring TCRs with DBSCAN, adding TCRdist sequence similarity when clustering within HLA-allele-positive subsets. Repertoires with fewer than 30,000 or more than 120,000 public chains, plus five repertoires with anomalous nucleotide sharing, were excluded from co-occurrence clustering. The table comes from immuneACCESS by way of TCRdb, which keeps in-frame sequences with V and J called. Part of the clones is missing from these tables; in studies checked, under half for an unresolved V gene and the rest for unknown reasons. V, J and clone size are taken as reported in that table, and D and trimming were inferred from the DNA itself. A total of about 140,000 clones appear in this sample, 80% to 85% of them only once. The ten top clones hold less than 1.5% of the sample.

The cohort was made up of 666 healthy bone marrow donors. At the time of sampling, all cohort members were nominally healthy, though unrecorded immune exposures were likely present. The donor was CMV seronegative and belonged to the group of over 300 seronegative cohort members. Every donor gave a peripheral blood sample, and the peripheral blood mononuclear cells from that sample were used for TCR beta sequencing. Genomic DNA extraction from the blood cell samples was performed with the Qiagen DNeasy Blood Extraction Kit. With regard to this clone: This receptor's antigen is unknown. Per-base quality was not reported, and no clone a single base away is much larger than it.

This receptor was taken from a female donor in good health and CMV-seronegative. Material for sequencing was PBMCs.

The DNA is TGTGCCAGTAGTATTCTGGGCGATGAGCAGTTCTTC. This encodes CASSILGDEQFF. The sequence links TRBV19 to TRBJ2-1, with the D gene call left open. From its cysteine to its phenylalanine, the CDR3 spans 12 amino acids. Only the CDR3 region is kept as DNA, spanning 36 bases read in frame from base 1. According to the germline V gene (reference sequence), CDR1 reads LNHDA and CDR2 reads SQIVND. Trimming takes 3 bases from V and 8 bases from J, and the germline ends sit 8 bases apart. With all but the CDR3 taken from the reference TRBV19 and TRBJ2-1 genes, the full variable domain is: DGGITQSPKYLFRKEGQNVTLSCEQNLNHDAMYWYRQDPGQGLRLIYYSQIVNDFQKGDIAEGYSVSREKKESFPLTVTSAQKNPTAFYLCASSILGDEQFFGPGTRLTVL.